One sample yielded the 22 T cell receptor beta chains listed below, sequenced in a study of cytomegalovirus exposure and HLA in healthy donors. Use of 60 Vbeta and 13 Jbeta primers characterized the PCR. The repertoire was sequenced with immunoSEQ multiplex PCR; TCRdb's copy has only in-frame clones and lacks some. The sample has tens of thousands of clones; about 71% are singletons. Sequencing input: PBMCs. These receptors originate from a woman aged 45-65 years in good health and CMV-seropositive.

The rearrangement links TRBV19 to TRBJ2-1; 12 bases fit TRBD2. Germline trimming cut 9 bases from V and 8 bases from J; bases unmatched to any gene: 5. This CDR3 has 13 amino acids. The V gene's germline CDR1 is LNHDA and CDR2 SQIVND (reference sequence). CDR3 bases: TGTGCCAGGGTGACTAGCGGGAGTTATGAGCAGTTCTTC. This sequence encodes CARVTSGSYEQFF.

This chain uses TRBV5-1 with TRBJ2-3; D uncertain. V dropped 0 bases and J dropped 5 bases, with 7 bases sitting between them. This CDR3 is 13 amino acids long. Germline loops: CDR1 SGHRS, CDR2 YFSETQ. CDR3 bases: TGCGCCAGCAGCTTGGGTAGTGAAGATACGCAGTATTTT. Amino acid sequence: CASSLGSEDTQYF.

The rearrangement links TRBV7-2 to TRBJ2-3; D is perhaps TRBD2 (5 bases). The germline gives CDR1 SGHTA, CDR2 FQGNSA. Trimming removed 1 base at V and 5 bases at J, with 16 bases between. The CDR3 totals 16 residues. DNA of the CDR3: TGTGCCAGCAGCTTAGACGGGCGCGGGCGAGGAGATACGCAGTATTTT. It is translated as CASSLDGRGRGDTQYF.

J is TRBJ1-2 and V is TRBV29-1, with 7 nucleotides matching TRBD1. This CDR3 comprises 12 residues. V shed 8 bases and J 4 bases; nucleotides not matched to a gene: 7. Germline CDR1 SQVTM, CDR2 ANQGSEA. CDR3: CSTTQGSYGYTF. The CDR3 DNA sequence: TGCAGCACTACACAGGGGTCCTATGGCTACACCTTC.

The chain links TRBV7-3 to TRBJ2-1; 10 bases agree with TRBD2. The CDR3 length is 19 residues. Germline assignment: CDR1 SGHTA and CDR2 FQGTGA. The J segment lost 2 bases and the V segment lost 4 bases, leaving 14 bases of the junction unmatched. The CDR3 nucleotides are TGTGCCAGCAGCTCTAGGTGGCTAGCGGGGGTTTTAACCTACAATGAGCAGTTCTTC. Amino acids: CASSSRWLAGVLTYNEQFF.

The chain is built from TRBV6-6 and TRBJ1-3; a weak D match, TRBD1 (6 bases). This CDR3 region has 14 residues. V was pared by 6 bases and J by 5 bases, with 14 bases between. The V gene's germline CDR1 is MNHNY and CDR2 SVGAGI (reference sequence). In nucleotides, the CDR3 is TGTGCCAGCAGCCCATTCAGGGGTAGAAACACCATATATTTT. This gives the protein CASSPFRGRNTIYF.

This clone was recorded a few times. This chain links TRBV15 with TRBJ1-3; possible D gene TRBD1, 6 bases. CDR1 is LNHNV, CDR2 YYDKDF, per germline (reference sequence). The CDR3 sequence is 14 residues long. Trimming took off 2 bases at V and 1 base at J, with 6 bases between the two ends. The CDR3: CATSRQGSGNTIYF. The CDR3 DNA sequence: TGTGCCACCAGCAGACAGGGGTCTGGAAACACCATATATTTT.

This chain uses TRBV27 with TRBJ2-1, with 10 bases identical to TRBD2. CDR3 size: 15 residues. V shed 4 bases, J shed 6 bases, and the junction held 6 bases outside the gene matches. Germline values: CDR1 MNHEY, CDR2 SMNVEV (reference sequence). CDR3 residues: CASSSSGGLSNEQFF. In DNA, the CDR3 is TGTGCCAGCAGTTCTAGCGGGGGACTCTCCAATGAGCAGTTCTTC.

This clone was found a few times. The rearrangement links TRBV6-5 to TRBJ2-5; no definite D call. Per germline, CDR1 MNHEY and CDR2 SVGAGI. With 0 bases removed from V and 8 bases from J, the gap between germline ends came to 10 bases. The CDR3 totals 13 residues. The CDR3 region has the DNA TGTGCCAGCAGTTACTCTAGCCCGGCCACCCAGTACTTC. Translating it yields CASSYSSPATQYF.

The V and J genes are TRBV4-3 and TRBJ2-2; D is unclear. The V end lost 0 bases, the J end lost 8 bases, and 10 bases lay between the germline ends. This CDR3 contains 14 residues. In germline, CDR1 is LGHNA, CDR2 YSLEER. This CDR3 reads CASSQEGSWGELFF. CDR3 DNA: TGCGCCAGCAGCCAAGAGGGCAGTTGGGGGGAGCTGTTTTTT.

V and J are TRBV15 and TRBJ2-7, with a tentative D call TRBD1 (6 bases). The CDR3 loop spans 13 amino acids. Trimming took 4 bases from V and 1 from J, leaving 8 bases between them. The germline gives CDR1 LNHNV, CDR2 YYDKDF (reference sequence). The CDR3 reads CATSKDRSYEQYF. The CDR3, as DNA: TGTGCCACCAGCAAGGACAGATCCTACGAGCAGTACTTC. Full variable domain (remainder filled in from reference TRBV15 and TRBJ2-7): DAMVIQNPRYQVTQFGKPVTLSCSQTLNHNVMYWYQQKSSQAPKLLFHYYDKDFNNEADTPDNFQSRRPNTSFCFLDIRSPGLGDTAMYLCATSKDRSYEQYFGPGTRLTVT.

This clone was observed a single time. The chain uses TRBV11-3 and TRBJ2-2; possible D gene TRBD2, 5 bases. CDR1 and CDR2 from the germline V gene are SGHNT and YENEEA. V was shortened by 6 bases and J by 6 bases, with 14 bases between the two germline ends. There are 14 residues in the CDR3. Here the CDR3 reads CASRTRVGSGELFF. The DNA for the CDR3 is TGTGCCAGCAGGACGAGGGTGGGTTCCGGGGAGCTGTTTTTT.

The chain links TRBV5-1 to TRBJ2-1; 14 bases align to TRBD2. CDR1 is SGHRS and CDR2 is YFSETQ in the germline V gene. The CDR3 has 15 amino acids. J gave up 10 bases and V 4 bases, and 7 bases lay outside the gene matches. In nucleotides, the CDR3 is TGCGCCAGCAGCGGCCAAGGACTAGCGGGGGGCGAGCAGTTCTTC. Encoded protein: CASSGQGLAGGEQFF.

The rearrangement links TRBV30 to TRBJ1-1; 7 bases are a match to TRBD1. This CDR3 comprises 13 residues. V lost 4 bases, J lost 5 bases, and 7 bases stayed unmatched. Germline CDR1 GTSNPN, CDR2 SVGIG (reference sequence). CDR3: CAWTPGGWTEAFF. The CDR3, as DNA: TGTGCCTGGACCCCAGGGGGTTGGACTGAAGCTTTCTTT. Looking up the rest from reference TRBV30 and TRBJ1-1 gives the full variable domain: SQTIHQWPATLVQPVGSPLSLECTVEGTSNPNLYWYRQAAGRGLQLLFYSVGIGQISSEVPQNLSASRPQDRQFILSSKKLLLSDSGFYLCAWTPGGWTEAFFGQGTRLTVV.

The chain couples TRBV6-5 to TRBJ1-1; tentatively, D is TRBD1 (5 bases). V lost 4 bases to trimming and J lost 9 bases, with 15 bases between them. The CDR3 is 13 amino acids. Germline CDR1 reads MNHEY; CDR2 reads SVGAGI. CDR3 nucleotides: TGTGCCAGCAGTTGGCGGGGCAGAGACCAAGCTTTCTTT. Protein sequence: CASSWRGRDQAFF.

This clone occurred a few times. The chain recombines TRBV4-3 with TRBJ2-3; tentative D call: TRBD1 (5 bases). Between the trimmed V and J ends, which lost 1 base and 1 base, there was a span of 6 bases. From germline, CDR1 is LGHNA and CDR2 YSLEER. CDR3 length: 14 residues. CDR3 sequence (DNA): TGCGCCAGCAGCCAAGTCAGGGGCACAGATACGCAGTATTTT. Its translation: CASSQVRGTDTQYF.

The rearrangement joins TRBV28 to TRBJ2-3; TRBD2 agrees at 8 bases. Germline V gene data show CDR1 as MDHEN and CDR2 as SYDVKM. Trimming took 6 bases from V and 1 from J; bases not matched to a gene: 6. The CDR3 covers 15 residues. The CDR3 sequence is CASRGAGAGTDTQYF. The CDR3 bases are TGTGCCAGCAGGGGAGCGGGGGCAGGCACAGATACGCAGTATTTT.

This clone was observed a handful of times. V is TRBV28 and J is TRBJ2-7; TRBD2 aligns across 10 bases. V lost 3 bases and J lost 2; bases outside the gene matches: 4. Germline V gene data show CDR1 as MDHEN and CDR2 as SYDVKM. The CDR3 sequence is 15 residues long. The CDR3 coding sequence is TGTGCCAGCAGTTTGGTAGCGGGAGGAACCTACGAGCAGTACTTC. Protein sequence: CASSLVAGGTYEQYF.

In this sample, this clone turned up once. The chain is built from TRBV5-1 and TRBJ2-5; the D gene is possibly TRBD1 (7 bases). With 4 bases removed from V and 1 base from J, the gap between germline ends came to 17 bases. CDR1 is SGHRS, CDR2 YFSETQ, per germline. This CDR3 has 16 residues. The CDR3 here is CASSRSTGRIQETQYF. CDR3 sequence (DNA): TGCGCCAGCAGCCGATCGACAGGGAGGATCCAAGAGACCCAGTACTTC.

The rearrangement links TRBV28 to TRBJ2-7, with TRBD2 matching 8 bases. After removal of 6 bases from V and 11 bases from J, the junction contained 18 bases not matched to a gene. The CDR3 extends over 15 amino acids. From germline, CDR1 is MDHEN and CDR2 SYDVKM. The CDR3 loop reads CASRSPGLEDLAEYF. The CDR3 DNA follows: TGTGCCAGCAGGTCTCCGGGACTAGAAGACCTGGCGGAGTACTTC.

Only one count was recorded for this clone. J is TRBJ2-5 and V is TRBV5-6, with 8 bases aligning to TRBD2. CDR1 and CDR2 from the germline V gene are SGHDT and YYEEEE. Trimming removed 4 bases from V and 5 bases from J; junction bases left unmatched: 1. The CDR3 is 12 amino acids. The CDR3 coding sequence is TGTGCCAGCAGCCCGGGGGGGGAGACCCAGTACTTC. Encoded protein: CASSPGGETQYF.

The V gene is TRBV6-4, the J gene TRBJ1-1, with 8 nucleotides matching TRBD1. The ends lost 5 bases at V and 11 bases at J; junction bases unmatched: 7. Germline V gives CDR1 MRHNA, CDR2 SNTAGT. The CDR3 length is 12 residues. CDR3 sequence: CASSTATGEAFF. CDR3 DNA: TGTGCCAGCAGTACCGCGACAGGGGAGGCTTTCTTT.